These 3 T cell receptor beta chains came from one sample sequenced in a study of T cell clones after liver transplantation. Assay used: immunoSEQ multiplex PCR; TCRdb lists only in-frame clones, some missing. The sample records 77,000 or so clones, 75% to 90% being singletons. This specimen consisted of CD4+ T cells from blood, obtained 12 months after liver transplant. The receptors here all came from a human patient who received a liver transplant. Some T cells may be supplied by the graft donor.

This rearrangement joins TRBV28 to TRBJ2-6; D may correspond to TRBD1 or TRBD2 (5 bases each). Trimming took off 5 bases at V and 5 bases at J, with 19 bases between the two ends. The length of the CDR3 is 17 residues. CDR1 and CDR2 (germline): MDHEN, SYDVKM. This CDR3 reads CASSPVSGGLWANVLTF. CDR3 DNA sequence: TGTGCCAGCAGTCCAGTCTCTGGGGGTCTCTGGGCCAACGTCCTGACTTTC.

This chain connects TRBV28 to TRBJ1-1; D possibly corresponds to TRBD1 (5 bases). Trimming cost V 0 bases and J 11 bases, with 10 bases left between them. The CDR3 spans 12 residues. Germline lookup yields CDR1 MDHEN and CDR2 SYDVKM. In DNA form, the CDR3 reads TGTGCCAGCAGTTTATGGGGCGGGGCCGCTTTCTTT. Residues: CASSLWGGAAFF.

CDR3 in DNA: TGTGCCTGGACGGGAGGAAACACCATATATTTT. Translation gives CAWTGGNTIYF. J is TRBJ1-3 and V is TRBV30; D unclear. Germline loops: CDR1 GTSNPN, CDR2 SVGIG (reference sequence). The CDR3 is 11 amino acids. Trimming pared 4 bases from V and 4 bases from J, leaving 5 bases between. The entire variable domain, with the rest obtained from reference TRBV30 and TRBJ1-3, is as follows: SQTIHQWPATLVQPVGSPLSLECTVEGTSNPNLYWYRQAAGRGLQLLFYSVGIGQISSEVPQNLSASRPQDRQFILSSKKLLLSDSGFYLCAWTGGNTIYFGEGSWLTVV.